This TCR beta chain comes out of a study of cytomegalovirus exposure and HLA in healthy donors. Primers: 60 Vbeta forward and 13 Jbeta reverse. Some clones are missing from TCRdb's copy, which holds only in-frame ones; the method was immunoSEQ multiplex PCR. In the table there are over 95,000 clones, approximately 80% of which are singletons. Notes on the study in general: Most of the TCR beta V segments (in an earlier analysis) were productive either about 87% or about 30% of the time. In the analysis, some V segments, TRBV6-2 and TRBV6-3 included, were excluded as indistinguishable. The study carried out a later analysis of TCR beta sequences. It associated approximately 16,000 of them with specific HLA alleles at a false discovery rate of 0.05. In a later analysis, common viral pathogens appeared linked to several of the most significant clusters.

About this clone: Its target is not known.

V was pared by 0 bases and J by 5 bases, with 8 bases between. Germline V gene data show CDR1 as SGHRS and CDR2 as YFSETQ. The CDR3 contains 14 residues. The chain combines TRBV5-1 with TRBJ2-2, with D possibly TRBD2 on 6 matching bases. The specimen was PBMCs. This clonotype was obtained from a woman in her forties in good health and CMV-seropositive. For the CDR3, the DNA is TGCGCCAGCAGCTTGGTCGGGGGTACCGGGGAGCTGTTTTTT. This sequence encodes CASSLVGGTGELFF. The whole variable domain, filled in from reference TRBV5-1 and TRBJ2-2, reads KAGVTQTPRYLIKTRGQQVTLSCSPISGHRSVSWYQQTPGQGLQFLFEYFSETQRNKGNFPGRFSGRQFSNSRSEMNVSTLELGDSALYLCASSLVGGTGELFFGEGSRLTVL.